This T cell receptor (beta chain) originates from a study of T cells in localized non-small cell lung cancer. Sequencing used immunoSEQ multiplex PCR; TCRdb keeps in-frame clones, though not all of them. This table has about 56,000 clones, 80% to 90% appearing once. The sequence was collected from a woman aged 40 to 75 with stage I lung adenocarcinoma. Sequenced material: peripheral blood, taken before any cancer treatment.

This CDR3 is CASSAGMMTHTEAFF. CDR3 sequence (DNA): TGTGCCAGCAGCGCGGGCATGATGACACACACTGAAGCTTTCTTT. V gene TRBV9 combines with J gene TRBJ1-1; the D is unclear. The germline CDR1 and CDR2 sequences are SGDLS and YYNGEE. Deletions cut 3 bases from V and 3 bases from J, with 15 bases between. This CDR3 is built from 15 residues.